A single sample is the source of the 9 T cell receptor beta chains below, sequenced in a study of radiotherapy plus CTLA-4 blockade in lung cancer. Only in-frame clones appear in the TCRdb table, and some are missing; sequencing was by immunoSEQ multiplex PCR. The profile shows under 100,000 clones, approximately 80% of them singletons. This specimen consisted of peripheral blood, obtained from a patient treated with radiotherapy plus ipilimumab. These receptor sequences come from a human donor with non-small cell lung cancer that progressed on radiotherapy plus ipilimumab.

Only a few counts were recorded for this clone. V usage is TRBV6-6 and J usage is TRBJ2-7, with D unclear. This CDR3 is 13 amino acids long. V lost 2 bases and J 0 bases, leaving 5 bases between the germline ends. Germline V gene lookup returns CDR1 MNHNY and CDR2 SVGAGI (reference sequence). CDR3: CASSYRASYEQYF. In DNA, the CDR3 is TGTGCCAGCAGTTACAGGGCCTCCTACGAGCAGTACTTC.

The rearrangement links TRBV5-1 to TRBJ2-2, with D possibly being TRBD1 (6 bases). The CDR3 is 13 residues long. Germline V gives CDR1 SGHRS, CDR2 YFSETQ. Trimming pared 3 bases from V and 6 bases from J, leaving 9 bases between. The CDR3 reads CASSWTEAGELFF. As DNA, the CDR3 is TGCGCCAGCAGCTGGACAGAGGCCGGGGAGCTGTTTTTT.

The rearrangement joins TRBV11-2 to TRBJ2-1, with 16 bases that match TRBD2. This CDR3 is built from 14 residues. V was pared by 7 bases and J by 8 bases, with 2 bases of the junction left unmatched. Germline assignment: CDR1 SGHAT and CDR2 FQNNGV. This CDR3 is CASKGLAGGYEQFF. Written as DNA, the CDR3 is TGTGCCAGCAAGGGACTAGCGGGAGGGTATGAGCAGTTCTTC.

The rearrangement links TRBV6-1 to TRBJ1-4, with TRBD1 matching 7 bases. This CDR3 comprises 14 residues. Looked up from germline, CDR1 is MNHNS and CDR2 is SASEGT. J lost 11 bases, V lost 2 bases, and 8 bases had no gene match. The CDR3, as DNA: TGTGCCAGCAGTGAATCCCTCGACAGGGTTAAACTGTTTTTT. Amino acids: CASSESLDRVKLFF.

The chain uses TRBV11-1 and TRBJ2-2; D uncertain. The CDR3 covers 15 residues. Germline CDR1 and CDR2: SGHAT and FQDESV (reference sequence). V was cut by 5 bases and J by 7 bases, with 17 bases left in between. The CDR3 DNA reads TGTGCCAGCAGCCACCGGGCCATGGGTGGCGGGGAGCTGTTTTTT. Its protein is CASSHRAMGGGELFF.

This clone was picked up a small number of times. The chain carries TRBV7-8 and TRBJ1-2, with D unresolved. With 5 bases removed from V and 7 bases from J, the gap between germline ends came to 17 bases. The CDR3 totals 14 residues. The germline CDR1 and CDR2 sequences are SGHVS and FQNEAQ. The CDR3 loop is CASSIDRAIPGYTF. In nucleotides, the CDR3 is TGTGCCAGCAGCATCGACCGGGCCATCCCTGGCTACACCTTC.

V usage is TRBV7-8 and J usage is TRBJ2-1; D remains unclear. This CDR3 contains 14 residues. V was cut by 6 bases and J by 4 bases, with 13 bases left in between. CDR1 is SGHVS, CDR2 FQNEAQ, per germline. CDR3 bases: TGTGCCAGCAGTGCACCGGGTGGGTACAATGAGCAGTTCTTC. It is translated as CASSAPGGYNEQFF.

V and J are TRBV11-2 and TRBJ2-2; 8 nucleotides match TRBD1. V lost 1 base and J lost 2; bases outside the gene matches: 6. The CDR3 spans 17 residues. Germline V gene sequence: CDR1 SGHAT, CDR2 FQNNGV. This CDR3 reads CASSLGSRGLNTGELFF. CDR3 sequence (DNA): TGTGCCAGCAGCTTAGGGTCCAGGGGGCTTAACACCGGGGAGCTGTTTTTT.

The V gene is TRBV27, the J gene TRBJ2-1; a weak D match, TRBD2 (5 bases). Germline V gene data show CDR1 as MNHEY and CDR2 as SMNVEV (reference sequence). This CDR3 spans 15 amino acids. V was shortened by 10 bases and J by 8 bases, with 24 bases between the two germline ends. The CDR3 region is CATAPPFARRDEQFF. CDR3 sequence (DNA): TGTGCCACGGCACCCCCGTTTGCCCGGCGGGATGAGCAGTTCTTC.